The 10 T cell receptor beta chains in this list originate from one sample, sequenced in a study of cytomegalovirus exposure and HLA in healthy donors. PCR employed 60 Vbeta and 13 Jbeta primers. This table comes from immunoSEQ multiplex PCR, and its TCRdb copy is limited to in-frame clones, with some not included. The sample records about 160,000 clones, about 72% being singletons. The sequenced sample was PBMCs. The source of these receptors is a man aged 25-45 years in good health and CMV-seropositive.

This clone was detected only once. This chain links TRBV9 with TRBJ2-2; D not certain. Germline values: CDR1 SGDLS, CDR2 YYNGEE. The CDR3 runs 15 residues. V lost 0 bases and J lost 2, with 8 bases in between. The CDR3 is CASSVGIVNTGELFF. The CDR3, as DNA: TGTGCCAGCAGCGTAGGTATAGTAAACACCGGGGAGCTGTTTTTT.

The V gene is TRBV19, the J gene TRBJ2-1; D is unresolved. Between the trimmed V and J ends, which lost 3 bases and 8 bases, there was a span of 11 bases. Germline assignment: CDR1 LNHDA and CDR2 SQIVND (reference sequence). The length of the CDR3 is 13 residues. As DNA, the CDR3 is TGTGCCAGTAGTATCAATAGCCTTGATGAGCAGTTCTTC. Translating gives CASSINSLDEQFF.

The sample holds a few counts of this clone. The genes are TRBV16 and TRBJ2-3, with D possibly matching TRBD1 (5 bases). V shed 4 bases and J shed 6 bases, with 26 bases lying between them. Germline CDR1 is KGHSY and CDR2 is FQNENV. The CDR3 runs 18 residues. Here the CDR3 DNA reads TGTGCCAGCAGCCGGAACCGGGCCCCTCTATCGCACAGGGATACGCAGTATTTT. Its translation: CASSRNRAPLSHRDTQYF.

V gene TRBV7-2 combines with J gene TRBJ1-5; D might be TRBD1 (5 bases). From germline, CDR1 is SGHTA and CDR2 FQGNSA. V was trimmed by 2 bases and J by 5 bases, leaving 7 bases between them. The CDR3 runs 13 residues. CDR3 region: CASSLTGDQPQHF. CDR3 sequence (DNA): TGTGCCAGCAGCTTAACGGGGGATCAGCCCCAGCATTTT.

The chain carries TRBV7-3 and TRBJ2-1; TRBD2 matches 10 bases. This CDR3 has 15 amino acids. J lost 5 bases, V lost 5 bases, and 6 bases had no gene match. Germline V gene lookup returns CDR1 SGHTA and CDR2 FQGTGA. The CDR3: CASSETSGAHNEQFF. The CDR3 DNA is TGTGCCAGCAGCGAAACTAGCGGGGCCCACAATGAGCAGTTCTTC.

This CDR3 is CASGLHRGTEAFF. CDR3 in DNA: TGTGCTAGTGGTTTGCACCGGGGGACTGAAGCTTTCTTT. The gene calls are TRBV12-5 and TRBJ1-1; possibly TRBD1 for D (5 bases). With 2 bases removed from V and 5 bases from J, the gap between germline ends came to 9 bases. CDR3 length: 13 residues. Germline CDR1 and CDR2: LGHNT and FRNRAP.

The rearrangement uses TRBV5-6 and TRBJ2-5, with 9 bases that match TRBD1. Trimming removed 3 bases from V and 5 bases from J; junction bases left unmatched: 2. CDR1 and CDR2 (germline): SGHDT, YYEEEE. The CDR3 is made up of 13 amino acids. The DNA for the CDR3 is TGTGCCAGCAGCTGGGACAGGGAGGAGACCCAGTACTTC. It encodes CASSWDREETQYF.

V gene TRBV7-9 combines with J gene TRBJ2-7; 9 bases fit TRBD1. Trimming took 5 bases from V and 3 from J; bases not matched to a gene: 8. Germline V gene lookup returns CDR1 SEHNR and CDR2 FQNEAQ (reference sequence). The length of the CDR3 is 15 residues. CDR3 residues: CASSGSGTGYYEQYF. The CDR3 nucleotides are TGTGCCAGCAGCGGGAGTGGGACAGGGTACTACGAGCAGTACTTC. Looking up the rest from reference TRBV7-9 and TRBJ2-7 gives the full variable domain: DTGVSQNPRHKITKRGQNVTFRCDPISEHNRLYWYRQTLGQGPEFLTYFQNEAQLEKSRLLSDRFSAERPKGSFSTLEIQRTEQGDSAMYLCASSGSGTGYYEQYFGPGTRLTVT.

The chain is built from TRBV6-1 and TRBJ2-7; D possibly corresponds to TRBD1 (6 bases). The germline CDR1 and CDR2 sequences are MNHNS and SASEGT. The CDR3 has 14 amino acids. V was pared by 8 bases and J by 0 bases, with 14 bases between. DNA for the CDR3: TGTGCCAGCGACGACGGACAGCCCTCCTACGAGCAGTACTTC. It encodes CASDDGQPSYEQYF.

This chain joins TRBV25-1 and TRBJ2-2; 11 nucleotides line up with TRBD1. CDR1 MGHDK and CDR2 SYGVNS come from the germline V gene. V shed 7 bases and J 0 bases; nucleotides not matched to a gene: 1. CDR3 size: 15 residues. The CDR3 loop is CASTGQGANTGELFF. For the CDR3, the DNA is TGTGCCAGCACGGGACAGGGGGCGAACACCGGGGAGCTGTTTTTT.